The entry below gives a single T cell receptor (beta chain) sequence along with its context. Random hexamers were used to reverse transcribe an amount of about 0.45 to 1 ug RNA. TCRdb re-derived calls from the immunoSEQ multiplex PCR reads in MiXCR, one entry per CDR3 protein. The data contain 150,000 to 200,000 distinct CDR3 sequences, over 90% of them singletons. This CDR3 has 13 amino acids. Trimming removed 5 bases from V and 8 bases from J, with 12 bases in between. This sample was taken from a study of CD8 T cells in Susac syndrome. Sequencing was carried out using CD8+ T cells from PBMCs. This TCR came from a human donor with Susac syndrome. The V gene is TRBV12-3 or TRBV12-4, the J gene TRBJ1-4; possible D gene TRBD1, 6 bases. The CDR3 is CASSPRRGEKLFF. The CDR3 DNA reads TGTGCCAGCAGTCCTCGCAGGGGAGAAAAACTGTTTTTT.